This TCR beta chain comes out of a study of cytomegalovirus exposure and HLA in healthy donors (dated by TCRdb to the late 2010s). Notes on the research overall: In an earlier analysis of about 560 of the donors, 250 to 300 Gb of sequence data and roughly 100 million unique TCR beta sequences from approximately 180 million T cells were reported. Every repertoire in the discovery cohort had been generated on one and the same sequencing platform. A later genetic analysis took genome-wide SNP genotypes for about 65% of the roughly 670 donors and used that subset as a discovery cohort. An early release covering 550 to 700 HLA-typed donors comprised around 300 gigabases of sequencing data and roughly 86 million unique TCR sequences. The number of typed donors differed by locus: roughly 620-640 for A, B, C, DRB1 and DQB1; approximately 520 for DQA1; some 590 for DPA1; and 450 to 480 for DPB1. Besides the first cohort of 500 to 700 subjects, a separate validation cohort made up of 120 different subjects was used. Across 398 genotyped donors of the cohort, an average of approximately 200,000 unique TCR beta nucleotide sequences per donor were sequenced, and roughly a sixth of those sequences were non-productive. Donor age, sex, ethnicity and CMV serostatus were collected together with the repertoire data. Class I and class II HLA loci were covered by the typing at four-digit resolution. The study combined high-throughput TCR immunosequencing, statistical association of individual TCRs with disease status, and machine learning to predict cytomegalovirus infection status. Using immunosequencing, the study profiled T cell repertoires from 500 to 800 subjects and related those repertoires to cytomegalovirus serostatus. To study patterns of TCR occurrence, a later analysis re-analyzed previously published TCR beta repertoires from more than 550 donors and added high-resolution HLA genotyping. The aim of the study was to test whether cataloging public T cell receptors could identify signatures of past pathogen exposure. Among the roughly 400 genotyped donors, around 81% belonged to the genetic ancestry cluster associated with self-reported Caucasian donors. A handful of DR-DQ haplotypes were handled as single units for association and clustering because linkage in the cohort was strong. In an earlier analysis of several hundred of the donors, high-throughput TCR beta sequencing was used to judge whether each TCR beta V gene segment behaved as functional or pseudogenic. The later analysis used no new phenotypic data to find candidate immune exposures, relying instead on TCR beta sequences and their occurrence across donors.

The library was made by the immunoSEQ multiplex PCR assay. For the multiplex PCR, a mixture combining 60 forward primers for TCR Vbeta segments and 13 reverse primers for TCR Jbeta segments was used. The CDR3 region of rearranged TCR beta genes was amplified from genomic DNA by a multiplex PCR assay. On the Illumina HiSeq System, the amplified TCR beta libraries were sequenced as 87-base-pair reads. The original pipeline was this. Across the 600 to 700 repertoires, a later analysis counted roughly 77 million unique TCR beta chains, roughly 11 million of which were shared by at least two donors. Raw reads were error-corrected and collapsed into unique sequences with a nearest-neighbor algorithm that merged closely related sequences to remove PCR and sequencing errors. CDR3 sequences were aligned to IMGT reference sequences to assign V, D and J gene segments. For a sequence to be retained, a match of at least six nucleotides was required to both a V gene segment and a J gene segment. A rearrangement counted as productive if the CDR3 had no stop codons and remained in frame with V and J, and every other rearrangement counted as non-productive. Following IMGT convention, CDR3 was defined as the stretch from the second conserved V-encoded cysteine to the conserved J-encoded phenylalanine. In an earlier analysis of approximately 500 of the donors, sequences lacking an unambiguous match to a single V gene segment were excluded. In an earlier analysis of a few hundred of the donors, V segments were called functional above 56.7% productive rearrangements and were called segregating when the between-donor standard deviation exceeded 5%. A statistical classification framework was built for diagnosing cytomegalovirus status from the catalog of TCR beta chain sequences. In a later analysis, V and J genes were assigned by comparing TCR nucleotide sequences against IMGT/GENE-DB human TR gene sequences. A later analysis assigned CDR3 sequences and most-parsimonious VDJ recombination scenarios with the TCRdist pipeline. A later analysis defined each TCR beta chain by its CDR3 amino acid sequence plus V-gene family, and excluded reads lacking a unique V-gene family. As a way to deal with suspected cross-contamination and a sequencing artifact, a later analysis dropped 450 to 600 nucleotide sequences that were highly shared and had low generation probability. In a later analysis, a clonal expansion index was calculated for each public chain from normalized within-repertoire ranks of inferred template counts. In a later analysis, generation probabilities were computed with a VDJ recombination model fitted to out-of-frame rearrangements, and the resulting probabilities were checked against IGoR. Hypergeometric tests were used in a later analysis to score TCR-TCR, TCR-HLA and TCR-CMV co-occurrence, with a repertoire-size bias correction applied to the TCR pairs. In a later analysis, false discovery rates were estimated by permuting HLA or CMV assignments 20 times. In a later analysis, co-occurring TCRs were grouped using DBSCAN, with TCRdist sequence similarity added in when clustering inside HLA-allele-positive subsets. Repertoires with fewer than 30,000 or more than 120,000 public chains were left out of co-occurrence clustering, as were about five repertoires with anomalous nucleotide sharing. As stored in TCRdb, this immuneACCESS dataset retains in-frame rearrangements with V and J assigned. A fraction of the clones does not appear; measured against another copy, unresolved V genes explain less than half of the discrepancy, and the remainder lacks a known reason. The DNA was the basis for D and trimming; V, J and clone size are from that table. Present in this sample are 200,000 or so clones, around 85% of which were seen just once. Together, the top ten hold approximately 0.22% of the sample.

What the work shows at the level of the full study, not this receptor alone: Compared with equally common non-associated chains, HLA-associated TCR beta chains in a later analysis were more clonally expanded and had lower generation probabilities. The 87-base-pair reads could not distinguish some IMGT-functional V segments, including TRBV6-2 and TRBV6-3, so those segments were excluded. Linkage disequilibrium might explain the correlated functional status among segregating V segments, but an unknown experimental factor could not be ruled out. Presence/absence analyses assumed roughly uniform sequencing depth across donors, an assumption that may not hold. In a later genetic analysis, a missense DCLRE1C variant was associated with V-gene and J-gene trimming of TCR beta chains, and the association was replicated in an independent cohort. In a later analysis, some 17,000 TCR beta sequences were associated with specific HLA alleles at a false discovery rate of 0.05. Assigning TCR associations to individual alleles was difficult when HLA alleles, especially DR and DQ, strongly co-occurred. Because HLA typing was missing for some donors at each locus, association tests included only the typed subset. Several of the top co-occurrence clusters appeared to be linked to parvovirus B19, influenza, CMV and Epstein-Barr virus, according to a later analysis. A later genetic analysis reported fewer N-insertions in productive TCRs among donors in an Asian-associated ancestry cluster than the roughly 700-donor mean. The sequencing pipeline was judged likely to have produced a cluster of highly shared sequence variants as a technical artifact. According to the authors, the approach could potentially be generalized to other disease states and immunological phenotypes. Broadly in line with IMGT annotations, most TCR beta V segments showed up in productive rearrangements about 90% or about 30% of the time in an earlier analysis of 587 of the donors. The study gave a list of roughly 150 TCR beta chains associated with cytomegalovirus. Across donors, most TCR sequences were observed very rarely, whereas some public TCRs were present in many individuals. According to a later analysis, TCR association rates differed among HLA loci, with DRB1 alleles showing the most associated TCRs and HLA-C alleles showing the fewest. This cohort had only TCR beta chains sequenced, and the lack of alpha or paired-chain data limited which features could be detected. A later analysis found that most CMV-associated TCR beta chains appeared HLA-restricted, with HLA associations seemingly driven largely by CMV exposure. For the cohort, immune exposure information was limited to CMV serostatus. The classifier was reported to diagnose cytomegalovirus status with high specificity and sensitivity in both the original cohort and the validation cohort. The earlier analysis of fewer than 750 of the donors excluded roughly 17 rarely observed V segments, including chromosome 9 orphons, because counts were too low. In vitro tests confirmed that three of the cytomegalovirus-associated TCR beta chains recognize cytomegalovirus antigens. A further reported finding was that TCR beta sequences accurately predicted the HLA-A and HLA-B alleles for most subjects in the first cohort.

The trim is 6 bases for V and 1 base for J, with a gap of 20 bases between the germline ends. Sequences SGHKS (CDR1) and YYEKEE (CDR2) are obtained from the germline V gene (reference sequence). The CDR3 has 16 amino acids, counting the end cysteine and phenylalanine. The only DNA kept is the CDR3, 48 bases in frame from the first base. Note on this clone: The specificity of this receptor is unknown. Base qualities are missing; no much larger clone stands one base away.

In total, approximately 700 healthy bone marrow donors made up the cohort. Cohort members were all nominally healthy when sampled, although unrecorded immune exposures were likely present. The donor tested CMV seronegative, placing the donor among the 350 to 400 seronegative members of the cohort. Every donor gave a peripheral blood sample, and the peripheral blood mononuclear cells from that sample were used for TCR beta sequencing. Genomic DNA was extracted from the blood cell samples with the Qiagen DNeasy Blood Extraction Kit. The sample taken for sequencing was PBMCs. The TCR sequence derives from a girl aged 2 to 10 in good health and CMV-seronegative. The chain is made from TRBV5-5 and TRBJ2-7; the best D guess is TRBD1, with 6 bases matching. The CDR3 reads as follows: CASTFTGTSNSYEQYF. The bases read TGTGCCAGCACCTTCACCGGGACATCGAATTCCTACGAGCAGTACTTC.